The clone carrying this TCR beta chain was seen a few times. This sample is part of a study of cytomegalovirus exposure and HLA in healthy donors. This CDR3 is 14 amino acids long. Germline-derived CDR1 and CDR2 are SGHAT and FQNNGV. Trimming removed 0 bases at V and 6 bases at J, with 9 bases between. PCR was performed using 60 Vbeta and 13 Jbeta primers. Only in-frame clones appear in the TCRdb table, and some are missing; sequencing was by immunoSEQ multiplex PCR. The sample yields hundreds of thousands of clones, roughly 70% seen once. This receptor was identified in a female donor in good health and CMV-seronegative. The sample consisted of PBMCs. The chain recombines TRBV11-2 with TRBJ2-4; no clear D. This CDR3 reads CASSLDGVRNIQYF. In nucleotides, the CDR3 is TGTGCCAGCAGCTTAGACGGAGTTCGAAACATTCAGTACTTC.